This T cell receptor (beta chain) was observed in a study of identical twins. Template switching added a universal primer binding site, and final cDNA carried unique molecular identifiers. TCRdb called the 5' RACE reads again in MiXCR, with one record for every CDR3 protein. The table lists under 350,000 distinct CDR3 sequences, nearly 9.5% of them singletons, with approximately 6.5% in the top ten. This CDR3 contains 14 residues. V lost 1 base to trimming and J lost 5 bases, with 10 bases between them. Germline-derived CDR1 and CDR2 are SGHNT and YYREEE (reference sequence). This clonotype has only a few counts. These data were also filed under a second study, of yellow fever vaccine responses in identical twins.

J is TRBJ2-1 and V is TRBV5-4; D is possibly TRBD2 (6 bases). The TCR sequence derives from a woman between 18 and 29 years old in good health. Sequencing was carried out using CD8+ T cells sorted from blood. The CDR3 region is CASSLRGTHNEQFF. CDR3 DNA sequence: TGTGCCAGCAGCTTGCGGGGGACCCACAATGAGCAGTTCTTC.